The 14 T cell receptor beta chains below all came from one sample that was sequenced in a study of T cell repertoires in cytomegalovirus infection. TCRdb re-called the reads with MiXCR, one entry per CDR3 protein. The top ten clones hold about 4.5% of a sample with a few hundred thousand distinct CDR3 sequences, roughly 9.5% of them seen once. Material: PBMCs. The source is a human donor in good health (CMV status not recorded). Some clones in this sample may be carry-over from other donors' samples.

The chain couples TRBV18 to TRBJ2-7, with D perhaps matching TRBD1 (6 bases). The germline gives CDR1 KGHSH, CDR2 LQKENI. This CDR3 has 13 amino acids. Trimming cost V 7 bases and J 2 bases, with 12 bases left between them. CDR3: CASFRDTAYEQYF. CDR3 DNA sequence: TGTGCCAGCTTCCGGGACACCGCCTACGAGCAGTACTTC.

This clonotype was counted ten times or more. V is TRBV2 and J is TRBJ1-1; no firm D call. The CDR3 is made up of 14 amino acids. The germline V gene encodes CDR1 SNHLY and CDR2 FYNNEI. Trimming left V 0 bases short and J 1 base short, with 6 bases between. For the CDR3, the DNA is TGTGCCAGCAGTGAAGCGTTGGGGAACACTGAAGCTTTCTTT. Translating gives CASSEALGNTEAFF.

The chain links TRBV28 to TRBJ2-7; 7 bases agree with TRBD1. The CDR3 is 14 residues long. J lost 9 bases, V lost 1 base, and 9 bases had no gene match. CDR1 and CDR2 (germline): MDHEN, SYDVKM. The CDR3 spells CASSLFQGVNAQYF. The CDR3 bases are TGTGCCAGCAGTTTATTCCAGGGGGTGAACGCGCAGTACTTC.

This chain uses TRBV19 with TRBJ1-1; 7 nucleotides line up with TRBD1. After removal of 2 bases from V and 3 bases from J, the junction contained 6 bases not matched to a gene. The CDR3 covers 15 residues. In germline, CDR1 is LNHDA, CDR2 SQIVND (reference sequence). CDR3: CASSILRDSYTEAFF. The CDR3 region has the DNA TGTGCCAGTAGTATACTTCGGGACAGTTACACTGAAGCTTTCTTT.

This clonotype has a count of ten or more. The rearrangement joins TRBV7-2 to TRBJ2-2, with TRBD2 matching 10 bases. Germline V lookup: CDR1 SGHTA, CDR2 FQGNSA. The CDR3 spans 16 residues. The ends lost 5 bases at V and 2 bases at J; junction bases unmatched: 5. The CDR3 DNA sequence: TGTGCCAGCAGCGCTACTAGCGGGAAAAACACCGGGGAGCTGTTTTTT. The encoded protein is CASSATSGKNTGELFF.

The V gene is TRBV15, the J gene TRBJ1-2; tentative D call: TRBD1 (5 bases). The CDR3 sequence is 14 residues long. Trimming shortened V by 2 bases and J by 4 bases, and 11 bases separated the two germline ends. CDR1 is LNHNV and CDR2 is YYDKDF in the germline V gene (reference sequence). The CDR3 region is CATSRNGDLYGYTF. CDR3 coding DNA: TGTGCCACCAGCAGAAATGGGGACCTCTATGGCTACACCTTC.

This clonotype was counted many times. The genes are TRBV15 and TRBJ1-4, with a weak D call TRBD1 (6 bases). V lost 4 bases to trimming and J lost 4 bases, with 16 bases between them. Germline V lookup: CDR1 LNHNV, CDR2 YYDKDF (reference sequence). The CDR3 is made up of 16 amino acids. This CDR3 is CATSKAGPGHNEKLFF. DNA of the CDR3: TGTGCCACCAGCAAAGCCGGCCCGGGACATAATGAAAAACTGTTTTTT.

Points on this clonotype: A much larger clone differs by one base, so this may be a read error. In DNA form, the CDR3 reads TGTGCCAGCAGTTTATCCACTCCAAGAGATACGCAGTATTTT. Encoded protein: CASSLSTPRDTQYF. This rearrangement joins TRBV28 to TRBJ2-3, with D unresolved. V lost 1 base and J 5 bases, leaving 10 bases between the germline ends. This CDR3 spans 14 amino acids. Germline V gene lookup returns CDR1 MDHEN and CDR2 SYDVKM.

This clonotype was detected only a few times. The CDR3 DNA reads as TGTGCCAGCAGTTACTCGAACGGGGAAGAGACCCAGTACTTC. This gives the protein CASSYSNGEETQYF. The rearrangement uses TRBV6-5 and TRBJ2-5; possible D gene TRBD2, 5 bases. The CDR3 sequence is 14 residues long. The V and J ends lost 0 bases and 3 bases respectively, with 8 bases between them. Germline lookup yields CDR1 MNHEY and CDR2 SVGAGI.

This clonotype was seen many times. The rearrangement links TRBV7-2 to TRBJ2-1, with unresolved D. The V end lost 2 bases, the J end lost 2 bases, and 4 bases lay between the germline ends. CDR3 length: 13 residues. Germline CDR1 reads SGHTA; CDR2 reads FQGNSA. The CDR3 spells CASSLFPYNEQFF. The CDR3 bases are TGTGCCAGCAGCTTATTCCCCTACAATGAGCAGTTCTTC.

This clonotype was detected only a few times. CDR3 region: CASSLSPSATGELFF. DNA for the CDR3: TGTGCCAGCAGCTTAAGCCCATCGGCCACCGGGGAGCTGTTTTTT. V usage is TRBV7-2 and J usage is TRBJ2-2; no reliable D call. Germline V CDR1 and CDR2: SGHTA, FQGNSA. V was clipped by 2 bases and J by 4 bases, with 11 bases between them. This CDR3 spans 15 amino acids.

The gene calls are TRBV2 and TRBJ2-3; D may be TRBD2 (5 bases). Germline V gives CDR1 SNHLY, CDR2 FYNNEI. This CDR3 spans 13 amino acids. V was pared by 11 bases and J by 7 bases, with 19 bases between. This CDR3 is CAGRGVAQYTQYF. CDR3 DNA: TGTGCCGGACGGGGAGTAGCGCAGTATACGCAGTATTTT.

The chain couples TRBV5-1 to TRBJ2-3, with 9 positions matching TRBD1. This CDR3 comprises 14 residues. V shed 7 bases and J 5 bases; nucleotides not matched to a gene: 8. Germline CDR1 and CDR2: SGHRS and YFSETQ. The CDR3 is CASVDRGGGDTQYF. CDR3 sequence (DNA): TGCGCCAGCGTGGACAGGGGCGGTGGAGATACGCAGTATTTT.

This clonotype came up a few times. The gene calls are TRBV5-1 and TRBJ1-1; D unresolved. Germline V gives CDR1 SGHRS, CDR2 YFSETQ. This CDR3 region has 13 residues. Trimming took 2 bases from V and 11 from J, leaving 16 bases between them. CDR3 amino acids: CASSFGDRETAFF. In DNA form, the CDR3 reads TGCGCCAGCAGCTTTGGTGATCGGGAAACGGCTTTCTTT.